Shown below are 32 T cell receptor beta chains from a single sample sequenced in a study of type 1 regulatory T cells. For these TCRs, the target antigens are not known. TCRdb redid the calling of the reads with MiXCR, one entry per CDR3 protein. The sample includes some 20,000 distinct CDR3 sequences, around 47% of them seen just once. Sequenced material: cultured T cells, either the whole culture or a sorted T cell fraction (not recorded which). These receptors all stem from a human donor in good health.

The V and J genes are TRBV7-9 and TRBJ1-5; 8 bases map to TRBD1. In germline, CDR1 is SEHNR, CDR2 FQNEAQ (reference sequence). CDR3 length equals 18 residues. V was clipped by 1 base and J by 0 bases; unmatched bases: 8. CDR3 protein: CASSLVRGTGNSNQPQHF. CDR3 nucleotide sequence: TGTGCCAGCAGCTTAGTTCGTGGGACAGGAAATAGCAATCAGCCCCAGCATTTT.

This clonotype counts as medium-sized. V is TRBV7-9 and J is TRBJ2-3; no firm D call. V lost 5 bases, J lost 1 base, and 1 base lay in between. Germline values: CDR1 SEHNR, CDR2 FQNEAQ (reference sequence). This CDR3 has 11 residues. CDR3: CASSRTDTQYF. CDR3 bases: TGTGCCAGCAGCCGCACAGATACGCAGTATTTT.

Comments on this clonotype: Possible read error: a much larger clone is one base away. The chain recombines TRBV6-5 with TRBJ2-1, with D perhaps given as TRBD1 or TRBD2 (5 bases each). Germline CDR1 reads MNHEY; CDR2 reads SVGAGI. The CDR3 is 16 amino acids. The CDR3 DNA reads as TGTGCCAGCCGACCCCGGGGCGTGAGCTCCTACGATGAGCAGTTCTTC. It specifies CASRPRGVSSYDEQFF.

The chain links TRBV6-5 to TRBJ2-5, with D possibly being TRBD2 (5 bases). This CDR3 is built from 13 residues. Looked up from germline, CDR1 is MNHEY and CDR2 is SVGAGI. V was clipped by 7 bases and J by 4 bases, with 13 bases between them. DNA for the CDR3: TGTGCCAGCACCCAGTGGGAGTCAGAGACCCAGTACTTC. The encoded protein is CASTQWESETQYF.

The table lists this clonotype with a count of one. The chain recombines TRBV10-3 with TRBJ2-3; 9 bases are shared with TRBD1. Germline V gives CDR1 ENHRY, CDR2 SYGVKD. The CDR3 is made up of 14 amino acids. Trimming took 5 bases from V and 6 from J; bases not matched to a gene: 6. Here the CDR3 reads CAISPGQGDDTQYF. The CDR3, as DNA: TGTGCCATCAGTCCGGGACAGGGTGATGATACGCAGTATTTT.

CDR3: CASSQERTENYGYTF. In DNA, the CDR3 is TGCGCCAGCAGCCAAGAAAGGACAGAAAACTATGGCTACACCTTC. This chain joins TRBV4-3 and TRBJ1-2; possible D gene TRBD1, 6 bases. Germline-derived CDR1 and CDR2 are LGHNA and YSLEER. This CDR3 is 15 amino acids long. V lost 0 bases and J 2 bases, leaving 10 bases between the germline ends.

This chain uses TRBV19 with TRBJ1-5; D call uncertain. Germline CDR1 and CDR2: LNHDA and SQIVND (reference sequence). The V and J ends lost 6 bases and 4 bases respectively, with 19 bases between them. The CDR3 length is 16 residues. CDR3 DNA sequence: TGTGCCAGTAGCGGCCACGGCAGCGCATTTAATCAGCCCCAGCATTTT. Its protein is CASSGHGSAFNQPQHF. The variable domain in full, completed from reference TRBV19 and TRBJ1-5, reads DGGITQSPKYLFRKEGQNVTLSCEQNLNHDAMYWYRQDPGQGLRLIYYSQIVNDFQKGDIAEGYSVSREKKESFPLTVTSAQKNPTAFYLCASSGHGSAFNQPQHFGDGTRLSIL.

As for this clonotype: The junction and the germline gene differ at one end; a read error may be behind it. This chain joins TRBV5-6 and TRBJ1-1; D gene ambiguous. Looked up from germline, CDR1 is SGHDT and CDR2 is YYEEEE. The CDR3 is 11 residues long. The CDR3 region is CASSLANLAAF. CDR3 DNA sequence: TGTGCCAGCAGCTTGGCCAATTTGGCGGCGTTT.

For this clonotype: It may be a read error: a sequence one base away is much more abundant. This sequence joins TRBV11-1 and TRBJ2-5; tentative D call: TRBD2 (6 bases). CDR1 is SGHAT and CDR2 is FQDESV in the germline V gene (reference sequence). The CDR3 runs 15 residues. The V end was cut by 1 base, the J end by 7 bases, with 16 bases between. CDR3 region: CASSLVLTPGGTQYF. The CDR3 region has the DNA TGTGCCAGCAGCTTAGTTTTGACCCCCGGGGGGACCCAGTACTTC. Supplemented by reference TRBV11-1 and TRBJ2-5, the full variable domain reads EAEVAQSPRYKITEKSQAVAFWCDPISGHATLYWYRQILGQGPELLVQFQDESVVDDSQLPKDRFSAERLKGVDSTLKIQPAELGDSAMYLCASSLVLTPGGTQYFGPGTRLLVL.

The chain has TRBV19 and TRBJ2-3; D is perhaps TRBD2 (5 bases). The germline CDR1 and CDR2 sequences are LNHDA and SQIVND (reference sequence). With 3 bases removed from V and 6 bases from J, the gap between germline ends came to 13 bases. The CDR3 contains 14 residues. CDR3 bases: TGTGCCAGTAGTATTAAGGCTAGCTGGGATACGCAGTATTTT. Its protein is CASSIKASWDTQYF.

This clonotype came up a few times. The rearrangement joins TRBV7-9 to TRBJ2-3; 9 bases match TRBD2. The trim removed 4 bases at V and 4 bases at J, leaving 6 bases unmatched. The CDR3 sequence is 15 residues long. Germline V gene lookup returns CDR1 SEHNR and CDR2 FQNEAQ (reference sequence). The chain's CDR3 is CASSSGLALADTQYF. The CDR3 DNA sequence: TGTGCCAGCAGCTCGGGACTAGCTTTGGCAGATACGCAGTATTTT.

V is TRBV29-1 and J is TRBJ1-4; D is ambiguous. The CDR3 covers 12 residues. The germline CDR1 and CDR2 sequences are SQVTM and ANQGSEA. V dropped 7 bases and J dropped 4 bases, with 10 bases sitting between them. The CDR3 region is CSGGPSNEKLFF. The DNA of the CDR3 is TGCAGCGGAGGTCCGAGTAATGAAAAACTGTTTTTT.

V gene TRBV10-3 combines with J gene TRBJ2-1; weak D call: TRBD1 (6 bases). From germline, CDR1 is ENHRY and CDR2 SYGVKD. Trimming left V 6 bases short and J 6 bases short, with 12 bases between. CDR3 length equals 13 residues. DNA of the CDR3: TGTGCCATCAGGGAGACAGGAATCAATGAGCAGTTCTTC. This sequence encodes CAIRETGINEQFF.

This clonotype was counted only a few times. The chain recombines TRBV7-2 with TRBJ1-6; D is undetermined. Germline V gene data show CDR1 as SGHTA and CDR2 as FQGNSA. The CDR3 spans 14 residues. V dropped 8 bases and J dropped 3 bases, with 11 bases sitting between them. The CDR3 bases are TGTGCCAGCGCTCGGGTATTCTATAATTCACCCCTCCACTTT. Its translation is CASARVFYNSPLHF.

In regard to this clonotype: A far larger clone is one nucleotide away, so this likely arose from a read error. The V and J genes are TRBV5-5 and TRBJ2-3; 8 nucleotides match TRBD2. The CDR3 is 16 residues long. Germline values: CDR1 SGHKS, CDR2 YYEKEE (reference sequence). CDR3: CASSLNSGESTDTQYF. The CDR3 nucleotides read TGCGCCAGCAGCTTGAATAGCGGGGAGAGCACAGATACGCAGTATTTT.

This clonotype was seen a handful of times. The J gene is TRBJ1-1, the V gene TRBV6-2 or TRBV6-3, with 7 nucleotides matching TRBD1. This CDR3 spans 15 amino acids. With 7 bases clipped from V and 9 bases from J, the junction kept 17 bases outside the gene matches. Germline CDR1 is MNHEY and CDR2 is SVGEGT. The CDR3 DNA reads as TGTGCCAGCAAGCTGATCCGGACAGGAGTAGTTAAAGCTTTCTTT. It is translated as CASKLIRTGVVKAFF.

The J gene is TRBJ2-3, the V gene TRBV20-1; no reliable D call. V was trimmed by 4 bases and J by 0 bases, leaving 8 bases between them. Germline assignment: CDR1 DFQATT and CDR2 SNEGSKA (reference sequence). The CDR3 is 13 residues long. CDR3 bases: TGCAGTGCTAAACGACCCAGCACAGATACGCAGTATTTT. It codes for CSAKRPSTDTQYF.

This clonotype was observed many times. The V gene is TRBV7-9, the J gene TRBJ1-6; a weak D match, TRBD1 (5 bases). CDR1 SEHNR and CDR2 FQNEAQ come from the germline V gene (reference sequence). This CDR3 has 16 amino acids. V was cut by 2 bases and J by 9 bases, with 17 bases left in between. The CDR3 bases are TGTGCCAGCAGCTTAACCAGGGATGCCGCGGGTTCACCCCTCCACTTT. This gives the protein CASSLTRDAAGSPLHF.

The V call is TRBV7-2, the J call TRBJ2-2, with unresolved D. There are 15 residues in the CDR3. V dropped 7 bases and J dropped 4 bases, with 16 bases sitting between them. Looked up from germline, CDR1 is SGHTA and CDR2 is FQGNSA. The CDR3 bases are TGTGCCAGCATGGGATGGGCCAGTGTCACCGGGGAGCTGTTTTTT. This encodes CASMGWASVTGELFF.

Only a few counts were recorded for this clonotype. The rearrangement uses TRBV7-2 and TRBJ1-2; 7 bases line up with TRBD1. Losses at the gene ends were 1 base for V and 4 bases for J; bases not matched to a gene: 12. This CDR3 contains 17 residues. From germline, CDR1 is SGHTA and CDR2 FQGNSA. In nucleotides, the CDR3 is TGTGCCAGCAGCTTAGAGAGGGGGACAGATCGGATCTATGGCTACACCTTC. Protein: CASSLERGTDRIYGYTF.

In this sample, this clonotype is medium-sized. The chain links TRBV3-1 to TRBJ1-5; possible D gene TRBD1, 5 bases. Germline assignment: CDR1 LGHDT and CDR2 YNNKEL (reference sequence). This CDR3 contains 15 residues. Trimming took 1 base from V and 6 from J, leaving 13 bases between them. This CDR3 is CASSQVYGGLQPQHF. CDR3 DNA: TGTGCCAGCAGCCAAGTTTACGGGGGTCTTCAGCCCCAGCATTTT.

Notes on this clonotype: The junction shows a germline mismatch at one end, possibly a read error. This chain links TRBV5-3 with TRBJ1-2; 11 bases are a match to TRBD1. TRBV5-3 is an ORF, with its function uncertain. The CDR3 consists of 14 residues. CDR3 DNA: TGTGTCAGAAGCCATACGGACAGGGGGCTTGGCTACACCTTC. Its translation: CVRSHTDRGLGYTF.

CDR3 nucleotides: TGTGCCAGCAGGGACCTTTTTCCAGATACGCAGTATTTT. This gives the protein CASRDLFPDTQYF. The gene calls are TRBV7-8 and TRBJ2-3, with D unresolved. CDR1 is SGHVS and CDR2 is FQNEAQ in the germline V gene. CDR3 size: 13 residues. The V gene lost 6 bases and the J gene lost 4 bases, with 11 bases spanning the gap.

The chain joins TRBV11-3 to TRBJ1-1; D remains ambiguous. V dropped 3 bases and J dropped 1 base, with 9 bases sitting between them. Germline V gene lookup returns CDR1 SGHNT and CDR2 YENEEA. This CDR3 spans 14 amino acids. In DNA, the CDR3 is TGTGCCAGCAGCTTCTCCCGGTCGAACACTGAAGCTTTCTTT. Its translation: CASSFSRSNTEAFF.

The chain combines TRBV20-1 with TRBJ2-1; 9 bases are a match to TRBD2. Germline trimming cut 1 base from V and 9 bases from J; bases unmatched to any gene: 16. The CDR3 runs 17 residues. Germline V lookup: CDR1 DFQATT, CDR2 SNEGSKA (reference sequence). The CDR3 spells CSARVPAGGPKEGEQFF. CDR3 in DNA: TGCAGTGCTAGAGTACCGGCGGGGGGGCCCAAAGAGGGTGAGCAGTTCTTC.

CDR3 sequence: CAIRGTGINEQFF. The DNA of the CDR3 is TGTGCCATCAGGGGGACAGGAATCAATGAGCAGTTCTTC. V gene TRBV10-3 combines with J gene TRBJ2-1; 8 bases fit TRBD1. CDR1 is ENHRY and CDR2 is SYGVKD in the germline V gene. V trimming: 6 bases; J trimming: 6 bases; junction bases outside the gene matches: 4. This CDR3 is 13 amino acids long.

V is TRBV29-1 and J is TRBJ1-1; perhaps TRBD1 as D (5 bases). CDR3 length equals 11 residues. V was trimmed by 7 bases and J by 4 bases, leaving 10 bases between them. Per germline, CDR1 SQVTM and CDR2 ANQGSEA. The DNA for the CDR3 is TGCAGCGGCAAGCAGGGCACTGAAGCTTTCTTT. This translates into CSGKQGTEAFF.

Sample share makes this clonotype medium-sized. V is TRBV2 and J is TRBJ1-2; D is possibly TRBD1 (5 bases). Looked up from germline, CDR1 is SNHLY and CDR2 is FYNNEI. The V end was cut by 6 bases, the J end by 7 bases, with 12 bases between. This CDR3 has 12 residues. The CDR3 here is CASRGALGGYTF. CDR3 DNA sequence: TGTGCCAGCAGAGGGGCCCTGGGTGGCTACACCTTC.

This clonotype was picked up a small number of times. This chain joins TRBV20-1 and TRBJ2-2, with D hard to call. The CDR3 has 15 residues. The ends were cut back, 2 bases at V and 2 bases at J, with 12 bases in the middle. CDR1 and CDR2 from the germline V gene are DFQATT and SNEGSKA (reference sequence). In DNA, the CDR3 is TGCAGTGCTAGAATGGCGCCAGCAAACACCGGGGAGCTGTTTTTT. It codes for CSARMAPANTGELFF.

This chain's CDR3 is CASTTPSTDTQYF. DNA of the CDR3: TGTGCCAGCACGACCCCCAGCACAGATACGCAGTATTTT. The chain recombines TRBV6-2 or TRBV6-3 with TRBJ2-3; D remains ambiguous. The CDR3 runs to 13 residues. Germline CDR1 MNHEY, CDR2 SVGEGT. The ends were cut back, 7 bases at V and 0 bases at J, with 8 bases in the middle.

The chain uses TRBV4-1 and TRBJ1-1; a possible D gene is TRBD1 (5 bases). Per the germline V gene, CDR1 is MGHRA and CDR2 is YSYEKL. Between the trimmed V and J ends, which lost 6 bases and 4 bases, there was a span of 12 bases. The CDR3 extends over 13 amino acids. This CDR3 reads CASSKGAVTEAFF. As DNA, the CDR3 is TGCGCCAGCAGTAAAGGGGCCGTCACTGAAGCTTTCTTT.

This chain connects TRBV5-4 to TRBJ2-5; 7 bases fit TRBD1. The CDR3 sequence is 15 residues long. V lost 4 bases to trimming and J lost 1 base; unmatched junction nucleotides: 7. Germline V lookup: CDR1 SGHNT, CDR2 YYREEE (reference sequence). This CDR3 reads CASSRGQFGQETQYF. Written as DNA, the CDR3 is TGTGCCAGCAGCCGGGGACAGTTCGGCCAAGAGACCCAGTACTTC. The entire variable domain, with the rest obtained from reference TRBV5-4 and TRBJ2-5, is as follows: ETGVTQSPTHLIKTRGQQVTLRCSSQSGHNTVSWYQQALGQGPQFIFQYYREEENGRGNFPPRFSGLQFPNYSSELNVNALELDDSALYLCASSRGQFGQETQYFGPGTRLLVL.